One T cell receptor (beta chain) is described in this entry. The target antigen is unknown. This PCR relied on a set of 60 Vbeta primers and 13 Jbeta primers. The protocol was immunoSEQ multiplex PCR, while the TCRdb copy is restricted to in-frame clones and leaves out a portion. The repertoire holds some 97,000 clones, with roughly 70% as singletons. The source of the sample is a study of cytomegalovirus exposure and HLA in healthy donors. Study information: Inside one of the first data releases sat 80 million to 95 million unique TCRs taken from HLA-typed donors.

The study's findings and limits: Within a later analysis, the majority of CMV-associated TCR beta chains appeared HLA-restricted. Researchers catalogued under 200 TCR beta chains as cytomegalovirus-associated.

This CDR3 contains 15 residues. The V gene lost 1 base and the J gene lost 7 bases, with 13 bases spanning the gap. Germline CDR1 reads MGHDK; CDR2 reads SYGVNS. The clonotype was recovered from a woman aged 18 to 35 in good health and CMV-seropositive. The chain carries TRBV25-1 and TRBJ1-4; D perhaps matches TRBD1 (6 bases). Material: PBMCs. CDR3: CASSEFGGAGEKLFF. CDR3 sequence (DNA): TGTGCCAGCAGTGAATTTGGGGGGGCCGGTGAAAAACTGTTTTTT.